This is a list of T cell receptor beta chains from one sample in a study of PD-L1 blockade in urothelial cancer. Here immunoSEQ multiplex PCR was the method, and the copy in TCRdb shows in-frame clones only, minus some. The table lists some 45,000 clones, 70% to 90% of them singletons. Source: PBMCs, taken around atezolizumab (anti-PD-L1) treatment. The receptor source for this set is a man at least 80 years old with urothelial cancer. Each CDR3 is given with its conserved first and last residue. D genes are given only for firm matches. Not every row has a clone size; where given, it reads once, few, many or a size class.

j_call v_call d_call clone_size cdr3_nt cdr3_aa
TRBJ1-1 TRBV19 TRBD1 once TGTGCCAGTAGTGGACAGGGCTTGGGGTTGAACACTGAAGCTTTCTTT CASSGQGLGLNTEAFF
TRBJ1-1 TRBV6-5 TRBD1 NA TGTGCCAGCGGAAACAGGGGGCTCACCACTGAAGCTTTCTTT CASGNRGLTTEAFF
TRBJ2-1 TRBV12-2 NA NA TGTGCAAGTCGCTTAAGGCAGGGGCCCCACAATGAGCAGTTCTTC CASRLRQGPHNEQFF
TRBJ1-4 TRBV30 NA NA TGTGCCTGGAGTAGTGGACATCACAATGAAAAACTGTTTTTT CAWSSGHHNEKLFF
TRBJ2-7 TRBV5-1 TRBD2 NA TGCGCCAGCAGCGCCCTACTAGCGGGAGAGGGGGAGCAGTACTTC CASSALLAGEGEQYF
TRBJ1-5 TRBV28 TRBD1 NA TGTGCCAGCAGGCAACCGACAGGGAGCAATCAGCCCCAGCATTTT CASRQPTGSNQPQHF
TRBJ2-5 TRBV7-6 TRBD2 NA TGTGCCAGCAGCTTACACGGGACTAGCGGGAGTGAGACCCAGTACTTC CASSLHGTSGSETQYF
TRBJ2-4 TRBV7-2 NA NA TGTGCCAGCAGCTTCCCCACGGGGGCCAAAAACATTCAGTACTTC CASSFPTGAKNIQYF
TRBJ2-7 TRBV29-1 TRBD2 few TGCAGCGTCCTCGGACTAGCGGGAGCCTACGAGCAGTACTTC CSVLGLAGAYEQYF
TRBJ2-2 TRBV11-3 TRBD1 NA TGTGCCAGCAGCCCCCAAACAGGGGGCTTGGCCGGGGAGCTGTTTTTT CASSPQTGGLAGELFF
TRBJ1-2 TRBV6-4 NA NA TGTGCCAGCAATGGACGGGGTGGCTACACCTTC CASNGRGGYTF
TRBJ1-5 TRBV28 TRBD1 NA TGTGCCAGCAGTTCACGACAGGGGGCATTCAATCAGCCCCAGCATTTT CASSSRQGAFNQPQHF
TRBJ1-1 TRBV2 NA NA TGTGCCAGTCGTATTATGAGCACTGAAGCTTTCTTT CASRIMSTEAFF
TRBJ1-2 TRBV7-2 TRBD1 NA TGTGCCAGCAGCTTAGGGGGACAGGGACTCTATGGCTACACCTTC CASSLGGQGLYGYTF
TRBJ2-2 TRBV5-1 NA once TGCGCCAGCAGCTTGGCGACTACGAACACCGGGGAGCTGTTTTTT CASSLATTNTGELFF
TRBJ1-5 TRBV2 TRBD1 NA TGTGCCAGCAGACGTGATGGACAGGGTAATCAGCCCCAGCATTTT CASRRDGQGNQPQHF
TRBJ2-2 TRBV11-3 TRBD1 NA TGTGCCAGCAGCTTAGGACAGGGGGCCATCGGGGAGCTGTTTTTT CASSLGQGAIGELFF
TRBJ2-4 TRBV2 TRBD1 NA TGTGCCAGCAGTGAGGTGGGACAGGAGATTCAAAGTCTAGCCAAAAACATTCAGTACTTC CASSEVGQEIQSLAKNIQYF
TRBJ1-2 TRBV11-2 NA NA TGTGCCAGCAGCCTATTCCGGGCGGGGGGCTACACCTTC CASSLFRAGGYTF
TRBJ2-3 TRBV5-4 TRBD2 NA TGTGCCAGCAGCTTGGAAGCTAGCGGGAGCAGGACAGATACGCAGTATTTT CASSLEASGSRTDTQYF
TRBJ2-7 TRBV29-1 NA NA TGCAGCGTTGTAAGCTCGGACAGATCCTACGAGCAGTACTTC CSVVSSDRSYEQYF
TRBJ2-5 TRBV5-1 NA NA TGCGCCAGCAGCTTGGGTGGGGGCTATGAGACCCAGTACTTC CASSLGGGYETQYF
TRBJ2-3 TRBV27 TRBD2 NA TGTGCCAGCAGTCGAGGTGCTAGCGGGATGGTTAGGACAGATACGCAGTATTTT CASSRGASGMVRTDTQYF
TRBJ2-6 TRBV7-2 NA once TGTGCCAGCAGCTTAGCGGGGACACCCTCTGGGGCCAACGTCCTGACTTTC CASSLAGTPSGANVLTF
TRBJ1-2 TRBV29-1 NA NA TGCAGCGCACCTACAGGGAACTATGGCTACACCTTC CSAPTGNYGYTF
TRBJ2-1 TRBV11-3 NA NA TGTGCCAGCAGCCCCGGACAGCCCTACAATGAGCAGTTCTTC CASSPGQPYNEQFF
TRBJ1-4 TRBV6-1 NA once TGTGCCAGCAGTGGCGGGAGTACCTCTAATGAAAAACTGTTTTTT CASSGGSTSNEKLFF
TRBJ1-1 TRBV6-5 NA NA TGTGCCAGCAGTACCCCACAGGGAACGGCTTTCTTT CASSTPQGTAFF
TRBJ2-7 TRBV28 TRBD1 once TGTGCCAGCAGCCTTCCGGGACAGGGGGCTTACGAGCAGTACTTC CASSLPGQGAYEQYF
TRBJ2-7 TRBV28 TRBD2 NA TGTGCCAGCAGCGCAACGTTCCTGACTAGCGGGAGGGCCGAGCAGTACTTC CASSATFLTSGRAEQYF
TRBJ2-7 TRBV7-2 NA few TGTGCCAGCAGAGAACCGGGAGCCCAGTGGCAGTACTTC CASREPGAQWQYF
TRBJ1-4 TRBV11-2 NA NA TGTGCCAGCAGCGCAGGACAGAGCGAAAGCGAAAAACTGTTTTTT CASSAGQSESEKLFF
TRBJ2-1 TRBV5-1 NA NA TGCGCCAGCAGCTTATTCGGGAGAGGTGATAGGGATGAGCAGTTCTTC CASSLFGRGDRDEQFF
TRBJ2-7 TRBV28 TRBD2 NA TGTGCCAGCCTCTGGGCTAGCGGGAGCCACGAGCAGTACTTC CASLWASGSHEQYF
TRBJ2-5 TRBV2 NA NA TGTGCCAGCAGTGAGGCCGGGAACCCCCAAGAGACCCAGTACTTC CASSEAGNPQETQYF
TRBJ2-2 TRBV5-6 NA NA TGTGCCAGCAGCTTGAGTAGGAAGGGGGAGACCGGGGAGCTGTTTTTT CASSLSRKGETGELFF
TRBJ2-6 TRBV28 TRBD1 NA TGTGCCAGCAGTAGGGGACCGGGACAGGGATCCGGGGCCAACGTCCTGACTTTC CASSRGPGQGSGANVLTF
TRBJ2-7 TRBV5-1 TRBD1 NA TGCGCCAGCAGCAAGCGACAGGGAGCTCACGAGCAGTACTTC CASSKRQGAHEQYF
TRBJ2-2 TRBV29-1 NA few TGCAGCGCCGACAGCGCTACCGGGGAGCTGTTTTTT CSADSATGELFF
TRBJ2-7 TRBV7-2 NA NA TGTGCCAGCAGCTTAGCCCAGGGCTCGTTCGAGCAGTACTTC CASSLAQGSFEQYF
TRBJ2-7 TRBV30 NA few TGTGCCTGGAGTGTACGAGTCTATTCCCCCGAGCAGTACTTC CAWSVRVYSPEQYF
TRBJ2-1 TRBV7-2 TRBD2 NA TGTGCCAGCAGCCAAACGGGAGGGCCGAATGAGCAGTTCTTC CASSQTGGPNEQFF
TRBJ1-5 TRBV7-2 TRBD1 NA TGTGCCAGCAGCTTAGTCCGGACAGGGCTGGGGCAGCCCCAGCATTTT CASSLVRTGLGQPQHF
TRBJ2-1 TRBV4-1 TRBD2 NA TGCGCCAGCAGCCGGGGGGAGGGGAATGGGATTCAGGGCGATGAGCAGTTCTTC CASSRGEGNGIQGDEQFF
TRBJ1-1 TRBV27 NA NA TGTGCCAGCTTTTCCCCTGGGACTCAGGCCTCGCAAGCTTTCTTT CASFSPGTQASQAFF
TRBJ2-2 TRBV9 TRBD1 NA TGTGCCAGCAGCCCATGGGGACAGTTAGGCACCGGGGAGCTGTTTTTT CASSPWGQLGTGELFF
TRBJ2-1 TRBV7-9 NA once TGTGCCAGCAGCTTCACGACATCCTTCGACAGATCGGACTACAATGAGCAGTTCTTC CASSFTTSFDRSDYNEQFF
TRBJ2-1 TRBV21-1 NA NA TGTGCCAGCAGCAAAGAGGACAGGGCGTGTGAGCAGTTCTTC CASSKEDRACEQFF
TRBJ1-2 TRBV7-2 TRBD1 NA TGTGCCAGCAGCTTACGGCAGGGGGCTAACTATGGCTACACCTTC CASSLRQGANYGYTF
TRBJ1-2 TRBV28 NA NA TGTGCCAGCAGCACTACAGGGAACCATAACTATGGCTACACCTTC CASSTTGNHNYGYTF
TRBJ2-2 TRBV7-7 NA NA TGTGCCAGCAGCTTAGGCAGGGCCAGCACCGGGGAGCTGTTTTTT CASSLGRASTGELFF
TRBJ2-5 TRBV12-5 TRBD1 NA TGTGCTAGTGGAAGGACAGGGGCTGGCGGGACCCAGTACTTC CASGRTGAGGTQYF